Each of the 5 T cell receptor beta chains below was sequenced from the same sample in a study of T cell repertoires in cytomegalovirus infection. Using its own MiXCR run on the reads, TCRdb lists one record per CDR3 protein. Among tens of thousands of distinct CDR3 sequences, about 54% were seen once, and the ten largest hold around 90%. These TCRs' antigens remain unknown. This specimen was CD8+ T cells from cultured PBMCs, taken from culture after CMV antigen stimulation. The receptors come from a human donor in good health (CMV status not recorded). Some clones in this sample may be carry-over from other donors' samples.

J is TRBJ2-3 and V is TRBV7-6; possible D gene TRBD2, 5 bases. This CDR3 spans 16 amino acids. V lost 5 bases, J lost 2 bases, and 17 bases lay in between. CDR1 and CDR2 (germline): SGHVS, FNYEAQ. The CDR3 is CASSAGPSAVTDTQYF. The CDR3 DNA is TGTGCCAGCAGCGCAGGCCCCTCAGCGGTCACAGATACGCAGTATTTT.

This clonotype was observed a handful of times. The chain couples TRBV7-6 to TRBJ1-1; weak D call: TRBD1 (6 bases). Germline V gene data show CDR1 as SGHVS and CDR2 as FNYEAQ. Trimming left V 1 base short and J 3 bases short, with 21 bases between. The CDR3 sequence is 18 residues long. CDR3 sequence: CASSLETGHRDMDTEAFF. The CDR3 DNA sequence: TGTGCCAGCAGCTTAGAGACGGGACACAGAGACATGGACACTGAAGCTTTCTTT.

The chain recombines TRBV7-2 with TRBJ1-6; 10 bases align to TRBD1. The V gene's germline CDR1 is SGHTA and CDR2 FQGNSA. The junction had 14 bases not matched to a gene; V was cut back by 4 bases and J by 14 bases. The CDR3 consists of 16 residues. The CDR3 protein is CASSYKPGTGAFTLHF. Here the CDR3 DNA reads TGTGCCAGCAGCTACAAACCAGGGACAGGGGCCTTCACCCTCCACTTT.

The chain combines TRBV11-2 with TRBJ2-1, with 9 nucleotides matching TRBD2. The CDR3 has 17 residues. J lost 4 bases, V lost 8 bases, and 15 bases had no gene match. In germline, CDR1 is SGHAT, CDR2 FQNNGV. CDR3 loop: CASSHSGAGGRYNEQFF. CDR3 bases: TGTGCCAGCTCCCACTCCGGGGCGGGGGGGAGGTACAATGAGCAGTTCTTC. Full variable domain (rest looked up from reference TRBV11-2 and TRBJ2-1): EAGVAQSPRYKIIEKRQSVAFWCNPISGHATLYWYQQILGQGPKLLIQFQNNGVVDDSQLPKDRFSAERLKGVDSTLKIQPAKLEDSAVYLCASSHSGAGGRYNEQFFGPGTRLTVL.

Regarding this clonotype: Compared with germline, one end of the junction differs, possibly owing to a read error. This chain uses TRBV11-2 with TRBJ2-5; a possible D gene is TRBD2 (6 bases). Germline CDR1 and CDR2: SGHAT and FQNNGV. This CDR3 spans 17 amino acids. CDR3 residues: CACSLVADLRLGETQYF. In nucleotides, the CDR3 is TGTGCCTGCAGCTTAGTAGCGGACCTTCGATTGGGGGAGACCCAGTACTTC.